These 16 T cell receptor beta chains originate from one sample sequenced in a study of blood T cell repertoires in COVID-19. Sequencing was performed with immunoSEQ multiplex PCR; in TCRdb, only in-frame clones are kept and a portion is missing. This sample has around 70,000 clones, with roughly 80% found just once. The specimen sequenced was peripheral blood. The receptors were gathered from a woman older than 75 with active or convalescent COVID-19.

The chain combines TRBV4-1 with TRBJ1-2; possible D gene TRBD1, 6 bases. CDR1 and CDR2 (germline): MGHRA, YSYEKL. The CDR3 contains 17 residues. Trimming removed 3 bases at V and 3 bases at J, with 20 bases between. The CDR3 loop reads CASSQGALIRQHYGYTF. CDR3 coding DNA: TGCGCCAGCAGCCAGGGGGCGCTAATTCGTCAGCACTATGGCTACACCTTC.

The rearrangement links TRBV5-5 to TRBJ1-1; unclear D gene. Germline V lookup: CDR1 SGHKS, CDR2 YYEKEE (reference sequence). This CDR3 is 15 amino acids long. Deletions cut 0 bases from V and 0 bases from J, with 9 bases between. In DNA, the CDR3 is TGTGCCAGCAGCTTGGAGCGGCTAATGAACACTGAAGCTTTCTTT. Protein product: CASSLERLMNTEAFF.

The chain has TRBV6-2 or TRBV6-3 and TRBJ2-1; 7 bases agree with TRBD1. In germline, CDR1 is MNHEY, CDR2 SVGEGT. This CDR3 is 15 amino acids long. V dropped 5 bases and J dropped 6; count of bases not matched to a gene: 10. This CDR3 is CASSPDRVVGNEQFF. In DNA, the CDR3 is TGTGCCAGCAGTCCCGACAGGGTGGTGGGCAATGAGCAGTTCTTC.

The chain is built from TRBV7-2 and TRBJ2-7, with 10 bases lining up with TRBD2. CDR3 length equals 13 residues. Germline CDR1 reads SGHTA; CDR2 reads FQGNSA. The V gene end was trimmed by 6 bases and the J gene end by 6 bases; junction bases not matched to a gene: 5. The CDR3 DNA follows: TGTGCCAGCAGGCTAGCGGGAGTCGGCGAGCAGTACTTC. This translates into CASRLAGVGEQYF.

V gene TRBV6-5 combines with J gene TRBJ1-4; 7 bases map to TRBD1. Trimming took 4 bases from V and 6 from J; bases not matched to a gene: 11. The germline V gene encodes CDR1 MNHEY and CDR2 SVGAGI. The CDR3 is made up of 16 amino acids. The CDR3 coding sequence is TGTGCCAGCAGTTGGCGACAGGGCCTCCTCGATGAAAAACTGTTTTTT. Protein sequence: CASSWRQGLLDEKLFF.

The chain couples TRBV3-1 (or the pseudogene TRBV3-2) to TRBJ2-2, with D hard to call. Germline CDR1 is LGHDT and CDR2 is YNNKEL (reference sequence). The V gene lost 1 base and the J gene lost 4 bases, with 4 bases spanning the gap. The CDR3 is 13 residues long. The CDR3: CASSQGLTGELFF. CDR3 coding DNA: TGTGCCAGCAGCCAAGGTCTCACCGGGGAGCTGTTTTTT.

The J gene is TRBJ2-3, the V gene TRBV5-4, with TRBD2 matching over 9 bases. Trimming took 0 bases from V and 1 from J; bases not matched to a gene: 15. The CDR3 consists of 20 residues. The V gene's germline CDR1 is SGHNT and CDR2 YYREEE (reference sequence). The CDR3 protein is CASSLGGAGGQKIRTDTQYF. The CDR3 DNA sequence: TGTGCCAGCAGCTTGGGGGGAGCGGGAGGCCAGAAAATTCGCACAGATACGCAGTATTTT.

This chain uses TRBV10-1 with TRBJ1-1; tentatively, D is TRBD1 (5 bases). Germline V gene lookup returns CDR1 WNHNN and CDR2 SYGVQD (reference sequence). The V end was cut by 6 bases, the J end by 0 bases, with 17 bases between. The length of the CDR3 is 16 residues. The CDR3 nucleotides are TGCGCCAGCAGGACGACAGACCCGGTCCTGAACACTGAAGCTTTCTTT. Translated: CASRTTDPVLNTEAFF.

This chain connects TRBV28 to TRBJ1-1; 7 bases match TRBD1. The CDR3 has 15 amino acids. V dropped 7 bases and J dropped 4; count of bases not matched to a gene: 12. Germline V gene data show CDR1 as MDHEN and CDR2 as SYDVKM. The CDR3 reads CASNRQGPGGTEAFF. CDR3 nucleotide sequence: TGTGCCAGCAATCGACAGGGCCCTGGCGGCACTGAAGCTTTCTTT.

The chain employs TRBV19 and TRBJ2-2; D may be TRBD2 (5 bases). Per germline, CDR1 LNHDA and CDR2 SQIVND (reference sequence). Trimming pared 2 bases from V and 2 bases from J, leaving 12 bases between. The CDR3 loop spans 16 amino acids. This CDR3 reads CASSIFPSPNTGELFF. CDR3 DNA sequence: TGTGCCAGTAGTATATTCCCTAGCCCTAACACCGGGGAGCTGTTTTTT. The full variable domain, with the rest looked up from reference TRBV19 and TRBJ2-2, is DGGITQSPKYLFRKEGQNVTLSCEQNLNHDAMYWYRQDPGQGLRLIYYSQIVNDFQKGDIAEGYSVSREKKESFPLTVTSAQKNPTAFYLCASSIFPSPNTGELFFGEGSRLTVL.

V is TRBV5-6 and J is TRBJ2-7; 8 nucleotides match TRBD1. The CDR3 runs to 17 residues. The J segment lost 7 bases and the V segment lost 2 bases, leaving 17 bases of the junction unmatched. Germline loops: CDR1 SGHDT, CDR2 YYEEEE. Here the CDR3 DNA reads TGTGCCAGCAGCTTCTGGACAGGGCTATCCAGAGGAGGTGAGCAGTACTTC. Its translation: CASSFWTGLSRGGEQYF.

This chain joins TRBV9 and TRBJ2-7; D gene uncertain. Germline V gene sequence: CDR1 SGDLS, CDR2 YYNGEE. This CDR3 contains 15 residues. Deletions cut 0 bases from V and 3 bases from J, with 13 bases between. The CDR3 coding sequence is TGTGCCAGCAGCGTAGACGAGACTCCACACTACGAGCAGTACTTC. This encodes CASSVDETPHYEQYF.

The CDR3 here is CASSLEGDGYNEQFF. The CDR3 nucleotides are TGCGCCAGCAGCTTGGAAGGGGATGGCTACAATGAGCAGTTCTTC. This rearrangement joins TRBV5-1 to TRBJ2-1, with D possibly matching TRBD1 (5 bases). The CDR3 loop spans 15 amino acids. CDR1 is SGHRS and CDR2 is YFSETQ in the germline V gene. Trimming shortened V by 0 bases and J by 3 bases, and 10 bases separated the two germline ends.

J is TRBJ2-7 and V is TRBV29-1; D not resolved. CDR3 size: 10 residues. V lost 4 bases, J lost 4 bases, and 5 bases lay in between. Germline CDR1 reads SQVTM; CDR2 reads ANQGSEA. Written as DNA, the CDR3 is TGCAGCGTTGCACAGTACGAGCAGTACTTC. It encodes CSVAQYEQYF.

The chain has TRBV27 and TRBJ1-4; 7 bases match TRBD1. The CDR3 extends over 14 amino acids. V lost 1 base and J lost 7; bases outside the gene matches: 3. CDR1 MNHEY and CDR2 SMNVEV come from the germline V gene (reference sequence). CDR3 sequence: CASSLWQGGEKLFF. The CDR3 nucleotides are TGTGCCAGCAGTTTATGGCAGGGGGGTGAAAAACTGTTTTTT. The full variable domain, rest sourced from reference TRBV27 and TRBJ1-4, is EAQVTQNPRYLITVTGKKLTVTCSQNMNHEYMSWYRQDPGLGLRQIYYSMNVEVTDKGDVPEGYKVSRKEKRNFPLILESPSPNQTSLYFCASSLWQGGEKLFFGSGTQLSVL.

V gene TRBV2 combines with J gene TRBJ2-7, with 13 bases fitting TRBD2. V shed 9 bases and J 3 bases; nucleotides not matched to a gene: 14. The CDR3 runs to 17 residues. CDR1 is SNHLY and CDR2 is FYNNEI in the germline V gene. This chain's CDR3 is CASHTDPGLAGHYEQYF. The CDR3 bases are TGTGCCAGTCACACCGATCCGGGACTAGCGGGGCACTACGAGCAGTACTTC.